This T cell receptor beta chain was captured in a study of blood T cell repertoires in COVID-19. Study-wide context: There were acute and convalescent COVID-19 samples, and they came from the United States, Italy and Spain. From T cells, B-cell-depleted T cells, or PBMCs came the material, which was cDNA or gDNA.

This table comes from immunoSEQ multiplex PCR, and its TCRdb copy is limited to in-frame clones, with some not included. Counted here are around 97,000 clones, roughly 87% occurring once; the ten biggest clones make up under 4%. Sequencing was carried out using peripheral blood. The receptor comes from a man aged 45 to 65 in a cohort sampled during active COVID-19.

The CDR3 region is CASSLSRGRRKFF. The CDR3 nucleotides are TGTGCCAGCAGTTTGTCCCGCGGGCGAAGGAAGTTCTTC. V gene TRBV12-3 or TRBV12-4 combines with J gene TRBJ2-1; possible D gene TRBD2, 5 bases. This CDR3 contains 13 residues. Trimming removed 3 bases at V and 14 bases at J, with 17 bases between.